Following are 4 T cell receptor beta chains from one sample sequenced in a study of blood T cell repertoires in COVID-19. Sequencing used immunoSEQ multiplex PCR; TCRdb keeps in-frame clones, though not all of them. The sample gives more than 250,000 clones, around 89% of which show up once; 0.95% to 1.5% is in the top ten. Source material: PBMCs or T cells enriched from blood (not recorded which). The receptors originated from a woman in her forties with acute COVID-19.

The chain carries TRBV28 and TRBJ2-7; D perhaps matches TRBD2 (5 bases). The CDR3 is 12 amino acids. Germline V CDR1 and CDR2: MDHEN, SYDVKM. The V end lost 6 bases, the J end lost 5 bases, and 11 bases lay between the germline ends. The CDR3 protein is CASRLGVHEQYF. In nucleotides, the CDR3 is TGTGCCAGCAGACTAGGAGTACACGAGCAGTACTTC.

The chain employs TRBV5-5 and TRBJ2-1; D is unclear. Per the germline V gene, CDR1 is SGHKS and CDR2 is YYEKEE (reference sequence). Deletions cut 4 bases from V and 1 base from J, with 6 bases between. CDR3 size: 13 residues. The chain's CDR3 is CASSPYSYNEQFF. In DNA, the CDR3 is TGTGCCAGCAGCCCCTATTCCTACAATGAGCAGTTCTTC.

The count of this clone is one. The V gene is TRBV21-1, the J gene TRBJ2-1; the table's D call TRBD1 went unverified against the DNA. TRBV21-1 is a pseudogene segment. This CDR3 spans 15 amino acids. The CDR3 DNA reads TGTGCCAGCAGCACTCAGGACAGCTCCTACAATGAGCAGTTCTTC. It yields the protein CASSTQDSSYNEQFF.

The rearrangement links TRBV3-1 (or the pseudogene TRBV3-2) to TRBJ1-4; 8 positions match TRBD1. Trimming took 4 bases from V and 8 from J; bases not matched to a gene: 6. There are 14 residues in the CDR3. Germline V gene sequence: CDR1 LGHDT, CDR2 YNNKEL (reference sequence). The CDR3 DNA reads TGTGCCAGCAGCCCGGGACAGGTAGTCGAAAAACTGTTTTTT. Amino acids: CASSPGQVVEKLFF.